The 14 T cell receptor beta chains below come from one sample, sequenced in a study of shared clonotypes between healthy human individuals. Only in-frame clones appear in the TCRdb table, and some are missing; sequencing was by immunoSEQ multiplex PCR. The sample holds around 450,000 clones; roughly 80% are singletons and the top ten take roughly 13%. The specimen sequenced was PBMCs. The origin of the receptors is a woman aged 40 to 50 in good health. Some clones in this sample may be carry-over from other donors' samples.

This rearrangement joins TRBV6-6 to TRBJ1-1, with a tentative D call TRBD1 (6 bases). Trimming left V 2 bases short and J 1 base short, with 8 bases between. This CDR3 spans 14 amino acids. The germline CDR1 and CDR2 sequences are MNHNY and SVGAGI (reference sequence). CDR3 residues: CASSYAGANTEAFF. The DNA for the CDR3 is TGTGCCAGCAGTTACGCAGGGGCGAACACTGAAGCTTTCTTT.

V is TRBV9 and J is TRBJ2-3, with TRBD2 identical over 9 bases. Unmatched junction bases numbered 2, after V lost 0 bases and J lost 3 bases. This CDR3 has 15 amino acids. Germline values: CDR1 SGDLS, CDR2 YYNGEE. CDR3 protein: CASSVDAGGTDTQYF. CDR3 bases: TGTGCCAGCAGCGTAGACGCGGGAGGGACAGATACGCAGTATTTT.

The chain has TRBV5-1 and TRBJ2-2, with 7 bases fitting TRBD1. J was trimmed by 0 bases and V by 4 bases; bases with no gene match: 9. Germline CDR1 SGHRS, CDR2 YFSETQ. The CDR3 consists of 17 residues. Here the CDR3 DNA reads TGCGCCAGCAGCGGCCAGGGACAGATGTCGAACACCGGGGAGCTGTTTTTT. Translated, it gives CASSGQGQMSNTGELFF.

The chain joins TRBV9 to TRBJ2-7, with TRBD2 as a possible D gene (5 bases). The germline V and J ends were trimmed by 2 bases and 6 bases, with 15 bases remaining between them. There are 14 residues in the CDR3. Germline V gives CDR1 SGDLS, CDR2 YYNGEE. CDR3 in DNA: TGTGCCAGCAGCGTTGGGCTAGCAGTTTCCGAGCAGTACTTC. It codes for CASSVGLAVSEQYF.

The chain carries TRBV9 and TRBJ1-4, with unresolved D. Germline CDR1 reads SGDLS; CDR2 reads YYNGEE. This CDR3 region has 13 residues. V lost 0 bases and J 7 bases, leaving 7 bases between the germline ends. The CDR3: CASSVDEGEKLFF. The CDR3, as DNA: TGTGCCAGCAGCGTAGATGAAGGTGAAAAACTGTTTTTT.

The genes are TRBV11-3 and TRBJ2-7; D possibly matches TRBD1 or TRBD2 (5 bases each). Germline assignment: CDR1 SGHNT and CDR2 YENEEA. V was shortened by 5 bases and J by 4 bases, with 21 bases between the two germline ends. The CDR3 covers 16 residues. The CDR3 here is CASSPRSGPNVYEQYF. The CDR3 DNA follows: TGTGCCAGCAGCCCAAGGTCGGGACCCAACGTATACGAGCAGTACTTC.

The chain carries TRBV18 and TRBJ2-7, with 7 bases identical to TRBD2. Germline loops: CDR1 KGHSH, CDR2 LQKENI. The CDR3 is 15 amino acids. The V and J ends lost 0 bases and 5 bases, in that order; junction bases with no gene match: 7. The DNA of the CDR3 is TGTGCCAGCTCACCACCGTCTAGCGGTAGCCACGAGCAGTACTTC. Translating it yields CASSPPSSGSHEQYF.

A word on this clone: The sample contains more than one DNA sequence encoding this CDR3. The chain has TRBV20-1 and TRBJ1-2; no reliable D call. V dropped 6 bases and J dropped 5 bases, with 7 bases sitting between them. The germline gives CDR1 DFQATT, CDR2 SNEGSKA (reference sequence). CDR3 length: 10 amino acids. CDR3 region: CSAGIYGYTF. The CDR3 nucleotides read TGCAGTGCAGGGATTTATGGCTACACCTTC.

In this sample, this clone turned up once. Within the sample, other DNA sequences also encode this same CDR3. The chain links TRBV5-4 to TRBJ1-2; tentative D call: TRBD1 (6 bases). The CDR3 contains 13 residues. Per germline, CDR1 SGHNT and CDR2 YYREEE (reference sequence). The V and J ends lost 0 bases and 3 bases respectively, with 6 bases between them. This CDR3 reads CASSLGTDYGYTF. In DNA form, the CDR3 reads TGTGCCAGCAGCTTGGGGACAGACTATGGCTACACCTTC.

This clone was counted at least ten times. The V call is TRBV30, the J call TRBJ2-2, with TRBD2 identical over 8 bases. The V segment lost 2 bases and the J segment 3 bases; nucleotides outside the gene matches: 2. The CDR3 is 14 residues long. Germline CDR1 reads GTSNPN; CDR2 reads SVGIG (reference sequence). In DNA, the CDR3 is TGTGCCTGGAGTAACGGGAGGGACACCGGGGAGCTGTTTTTT. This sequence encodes CAWSNGRDTGELFF.

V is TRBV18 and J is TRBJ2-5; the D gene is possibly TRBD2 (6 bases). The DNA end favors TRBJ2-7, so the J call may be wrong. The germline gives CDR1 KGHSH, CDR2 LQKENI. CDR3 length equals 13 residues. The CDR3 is CASSPTGDGEQYF. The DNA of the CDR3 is TGTGCCAGCTCACCCACGGGGGATGGCGAGCAGTACTTC.

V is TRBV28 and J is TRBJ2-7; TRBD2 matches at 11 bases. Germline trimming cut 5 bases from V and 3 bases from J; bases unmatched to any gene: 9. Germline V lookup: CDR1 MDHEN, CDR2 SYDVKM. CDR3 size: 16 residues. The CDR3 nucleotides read TGTGCCAGCAGTCTAGCGGGAGGTCCCGCTAACTACGAGCAGTACTTC. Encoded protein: CASSLAGGPANYEQYF.

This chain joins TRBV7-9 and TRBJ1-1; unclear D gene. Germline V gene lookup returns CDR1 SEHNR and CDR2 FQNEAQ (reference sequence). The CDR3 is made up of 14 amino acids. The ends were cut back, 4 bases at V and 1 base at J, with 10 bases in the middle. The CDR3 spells CASSSRTGNTEAFF. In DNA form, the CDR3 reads TGTGCCAGCAGCTCACGGACGGGGAACACTGAAGCTTTCTTT.

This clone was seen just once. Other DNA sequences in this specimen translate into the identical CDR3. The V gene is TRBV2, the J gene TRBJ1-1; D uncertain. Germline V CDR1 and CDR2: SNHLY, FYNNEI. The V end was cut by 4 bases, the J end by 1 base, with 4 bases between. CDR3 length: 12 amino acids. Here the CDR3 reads CASSGGNTEAFF. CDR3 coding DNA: TGTGCCAGCAGTGGAGGGAACACTGAAGCTTTCTTT.